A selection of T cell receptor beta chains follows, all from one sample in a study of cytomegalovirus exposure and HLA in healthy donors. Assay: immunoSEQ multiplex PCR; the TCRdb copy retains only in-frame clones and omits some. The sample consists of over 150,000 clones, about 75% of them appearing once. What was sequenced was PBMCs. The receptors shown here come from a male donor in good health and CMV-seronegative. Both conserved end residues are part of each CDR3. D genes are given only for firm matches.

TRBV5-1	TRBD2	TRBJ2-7	TGCGCCAGCAGTTCCAGCGGGAGCGTGGGGTACGAGCAGTACTTC	CASSSSGSVGYEQYF
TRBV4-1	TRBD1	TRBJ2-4	TGCGCCAGCAGCCAATTCACAGGGGAAGGCAAAAACATTCAGTACTTC	CASSQFTGEGKNIQYF
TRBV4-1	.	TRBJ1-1	TGCGCCAGCAGCCTAGCCCAGGGTGAAACTGAAGCTTTCTTT	CASSLAQGETEAFF
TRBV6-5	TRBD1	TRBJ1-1	TGTGCCAGCAGTTACGACAGGGGTTTGAACACTGAAGCTTTCTTT	CASSYDRGLNTEAFF
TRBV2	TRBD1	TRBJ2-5	TGTGCCAGCAGTTTACCGGGACAGGGGCTGGACAGGGAGACCCAGTACTTC	CASSLPGQGLDRETQYF
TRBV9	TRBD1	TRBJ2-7	TGTGCCAGCAACTCGGGACAGGGGAGTGTACAGCAGTACTTC	CASNSGQGSVQQYF
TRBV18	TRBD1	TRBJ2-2	TGTGCCAGCTCACCAAGCCAGGGGGCGGTGAACACCGGGGAGCTGTTTTTT	CASSPSQGAVNTGELFF
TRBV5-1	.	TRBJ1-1	TGCGCCAGCAGTTTCACAGCGAACACTGAAGCTTTCTTT	CASSFTANTEAFF
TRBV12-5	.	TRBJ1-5	TGTGCTAGTGGTACGGGACTGCAGTACCAGTATAGCAATCAGCCCCAGCATTTT	CASGTGLQYQYSNQPQHF
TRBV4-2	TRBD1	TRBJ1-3	TGTGCCAGCAGCCAAGAGGGTGGGGACAGGGCTGGAAACACCATATATTTT	CASSQEGGDRAGNTIYF
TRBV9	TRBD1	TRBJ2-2	TGTGCCAGCAGCTCCCGGGACAGGACATTCGCGAGCACCGGGGAGCTGTTTTTT	CASSSRDRTFASTGELFF
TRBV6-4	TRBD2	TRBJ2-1	TGTGCCAGCAGTTCCCCGAAAAAAAGACTAGCGGGTGACTACAATGAGCAGTTCTTC	CASSSPKKRLAGDYNEQFF
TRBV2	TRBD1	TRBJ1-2	TGTGCCAGCAGTGAACTCGGGACAGGGAACTATGGCTACACCTTC	CASSELGTGNYGYTF
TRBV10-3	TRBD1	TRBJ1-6	TGTGCCATCAGTGCCGGGACAGGGAGCTCACCCCTCCACTTT	CAISAGTGSSPLHF
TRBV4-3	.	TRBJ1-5	TGCGCCAGCAGCCAAGACGGCAATCAGCCCCAGCATTTT	CASSQDGNQPQHF
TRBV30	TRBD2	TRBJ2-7	TGCCGCCAGAGACTAGCGGGAGGGGGCATATACGAGCAGTACTTC	CRQRLAGGGIYEQYF
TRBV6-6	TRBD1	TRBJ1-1	TGTGCCACCAACCGACAGGGAAACACTGAAGCTTTCTTT	CATNRQGNTEAFF
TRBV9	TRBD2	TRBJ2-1	TGTGCCAGCAGCGTAGATAGCGGGAGACGCCTAGGGGAGCAGTTCTTC	CASSVDSGRRLGEQFF
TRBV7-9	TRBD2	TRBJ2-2	TGTGCCAGCAGCCCGTGGAGCGGGGGCAACACCGGGGAGCTGTTTTTT	CASSPWSGGNTGELFF
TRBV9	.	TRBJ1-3	TGTGCCAGCAGCGTAGGAGGACAAGGAGGAAACACCATATATTTT	CASSVGGQGGNTIYF
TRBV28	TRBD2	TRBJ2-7	TGTGCCAGCAGTTTATCGGCTAGCGGCTCCTACGAGCAGTACTTC	CASSLSASGSYEQYF
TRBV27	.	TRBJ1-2	TGTGCCAGCAGTAGCCTTGGACAAGGCGGTGGCTACACCTTC	CASSSLGQGGGYTF
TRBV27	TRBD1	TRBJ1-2	TGTGCCAGCAGTCTAGACGGACAGGCGCCACTTGGGGGCTACACCTTC	CASSLDGQAPLGGYTF
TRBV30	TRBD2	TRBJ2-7	TGTGCCTGGAGGGTCGGGACTAGCGGGAGGGCCGCCTACGAGCAGTACTTC	CAWRVGTSGRAAYEQYF